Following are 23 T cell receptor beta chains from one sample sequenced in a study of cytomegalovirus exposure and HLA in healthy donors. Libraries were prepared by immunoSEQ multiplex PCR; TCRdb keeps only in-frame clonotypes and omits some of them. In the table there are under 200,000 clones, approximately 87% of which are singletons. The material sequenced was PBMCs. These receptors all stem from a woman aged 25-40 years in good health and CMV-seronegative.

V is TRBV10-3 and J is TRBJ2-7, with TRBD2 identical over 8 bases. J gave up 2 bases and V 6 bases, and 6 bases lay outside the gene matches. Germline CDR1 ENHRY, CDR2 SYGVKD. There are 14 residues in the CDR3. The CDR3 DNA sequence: TGTGCCATCAGCCAGGGCGGGGGGACCTACGAGCAGTACTTC. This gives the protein CAISQGGGTYEQYF.

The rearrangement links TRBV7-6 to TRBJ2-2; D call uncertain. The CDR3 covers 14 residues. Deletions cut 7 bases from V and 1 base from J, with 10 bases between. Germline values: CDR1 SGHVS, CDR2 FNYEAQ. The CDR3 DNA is TGTGCCAGCACCGGAGCAGGGAACACCGGGGAGCTGTTTTTT. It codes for CASTGAGNTGELFF.

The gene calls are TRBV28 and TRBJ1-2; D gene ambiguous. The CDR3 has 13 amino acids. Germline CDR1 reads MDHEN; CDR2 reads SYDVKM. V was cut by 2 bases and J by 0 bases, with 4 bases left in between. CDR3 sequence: CASSLPANYGYTF. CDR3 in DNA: TGTGCCAGCAGTTTACCAGCTAACTATGGCTACACCTTC.

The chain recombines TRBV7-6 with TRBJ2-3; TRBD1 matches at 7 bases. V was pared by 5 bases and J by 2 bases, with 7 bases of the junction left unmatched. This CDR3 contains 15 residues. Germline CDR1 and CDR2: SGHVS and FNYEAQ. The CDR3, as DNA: TGTGCCAGCAGCGCCAGGACAGGTCTCACAGATACGCAGTATTTT. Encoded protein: CASSARTGLTDTQYF.

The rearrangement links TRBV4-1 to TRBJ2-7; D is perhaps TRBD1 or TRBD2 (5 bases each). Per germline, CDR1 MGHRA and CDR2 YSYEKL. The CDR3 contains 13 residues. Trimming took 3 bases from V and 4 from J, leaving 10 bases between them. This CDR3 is CASSQDSGYEQYF. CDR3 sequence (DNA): TGCGCCAGCAGCCAGGACTCAGGGTACGAGCAGTACTTC.

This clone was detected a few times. The CDR3 region has the DNA TGTGCCAGCAGCCCGGGGCCAGCCTACAGCAATCAGCCCCAGCATTTT. Its protein is CASSPGPAYSNQPQHF. The chain links TRBV7-9 to TRBJ1-5, with D perhaps matching TRBD1 (5 bases). The V and J ends lost 5 bases and 1 base respectively, with 15 bases between them. This CDR3 comprises 16 residues. CDR1 is SEHNR, CDR2 FQNEAQ, per germline (reference sequence).

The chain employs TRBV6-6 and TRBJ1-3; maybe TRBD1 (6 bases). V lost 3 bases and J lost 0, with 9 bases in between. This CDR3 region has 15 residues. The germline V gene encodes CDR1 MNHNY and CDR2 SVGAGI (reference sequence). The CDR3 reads CASSYGQYSGNTIYF. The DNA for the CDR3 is TGTGCCAGCAGTTATGGACAGTACTCTGGAAACACCATATATTTT.

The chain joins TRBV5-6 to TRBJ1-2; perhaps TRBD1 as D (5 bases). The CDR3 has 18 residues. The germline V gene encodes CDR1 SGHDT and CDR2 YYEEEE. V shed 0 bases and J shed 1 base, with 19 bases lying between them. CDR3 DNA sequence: TGTGCCAGCAGCTTGGGTCCAGGGTTTGGCAGTGTTAACTATGGCTACACCTTC. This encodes CASSLGPGFGSVNYGYTF.

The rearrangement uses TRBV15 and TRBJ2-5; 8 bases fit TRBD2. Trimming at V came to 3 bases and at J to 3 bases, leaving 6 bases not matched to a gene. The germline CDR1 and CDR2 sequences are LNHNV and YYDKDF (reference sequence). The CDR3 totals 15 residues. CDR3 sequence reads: CATSREGLGEETQYF. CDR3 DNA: TGTGCCACCAGCAGGGAGGGACTAGGGGAAGAGACCCAGTACTTC. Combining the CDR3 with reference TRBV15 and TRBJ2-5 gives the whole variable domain DAMVIQNPRYQVTQFGKPVTLSCSQTLNHNVMYWYQQKSSQAPKLLFHYYDKDFNNEADTPDNFQSRRPNTSFCFLDIRSPGLGDTAMYLCATSREGLGEETQYFGPGTRLLVL.

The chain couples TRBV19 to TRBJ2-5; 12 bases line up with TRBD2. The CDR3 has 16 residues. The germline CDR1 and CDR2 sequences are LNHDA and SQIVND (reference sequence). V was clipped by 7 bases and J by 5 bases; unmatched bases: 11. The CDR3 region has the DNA TGTGCCAGTACCCCGCGTACTAGCGGGGGGTGGGAGACCCAGTACTTC. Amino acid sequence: CASTPRTSGGWETQYF.

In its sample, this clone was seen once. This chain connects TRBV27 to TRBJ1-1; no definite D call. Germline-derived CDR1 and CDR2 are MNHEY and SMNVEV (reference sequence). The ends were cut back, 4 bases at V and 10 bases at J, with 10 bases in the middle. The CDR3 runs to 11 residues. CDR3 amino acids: CASSSPSRAFF. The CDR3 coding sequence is TGTGCCAGCAGTTCCCCCTCTAGAGCTTTCTTT.

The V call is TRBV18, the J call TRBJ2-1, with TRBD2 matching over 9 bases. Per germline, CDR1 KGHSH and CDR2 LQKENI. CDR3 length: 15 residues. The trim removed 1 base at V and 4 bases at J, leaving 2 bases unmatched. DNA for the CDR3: TGTGCCAGCTCACCACTGGCGGGAGGGTACAATGAGCAGTTCTTC. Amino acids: CASSPLAGGYNEQFF.

The CDR3 coding sequence is TGCAGCGTCGAATGGGGCAGCTACAATGAGCAGTTCTTC. This sequence encodes CSVEWGSYNEQFF. V is TRBV29-1 and J is TRBJ2-1; tentative D call: TRBD1 (5 bases). The V gene lost 6 bases and the J gene lost 3 bases, with 12 bases spanning the gap. From germline, CDR1 is SQVTM and CDR2 ANQGSEA. The CDR3 consists of 13 residues.

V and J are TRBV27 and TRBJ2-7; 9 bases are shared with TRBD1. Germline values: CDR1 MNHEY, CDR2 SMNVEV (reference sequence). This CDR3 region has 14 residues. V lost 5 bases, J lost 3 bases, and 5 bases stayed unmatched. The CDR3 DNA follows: TGTGCCAGCAGTCACCGGGACAGGGTCTACGAGCAGTACTTC. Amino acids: CASSHRDRVYEQYF.

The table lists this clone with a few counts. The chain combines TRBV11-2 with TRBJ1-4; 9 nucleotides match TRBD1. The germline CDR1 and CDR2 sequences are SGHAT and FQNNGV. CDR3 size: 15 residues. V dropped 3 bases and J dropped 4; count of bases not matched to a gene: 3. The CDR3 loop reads CASSFGTGINEKLFF. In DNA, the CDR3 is TGTGCCAGCAGCTTCGGGACAGGGATTAATGAAAAACTGTTTTTT.

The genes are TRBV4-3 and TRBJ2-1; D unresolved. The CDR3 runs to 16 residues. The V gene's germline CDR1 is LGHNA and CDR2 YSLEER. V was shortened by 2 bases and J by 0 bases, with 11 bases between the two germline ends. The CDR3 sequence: CASSQLSLNSYNEQFF. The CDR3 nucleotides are TGCGCCAGCAGCCAATTGAGTCTAAACTCCTACAATGAGCAGTTCTTC.

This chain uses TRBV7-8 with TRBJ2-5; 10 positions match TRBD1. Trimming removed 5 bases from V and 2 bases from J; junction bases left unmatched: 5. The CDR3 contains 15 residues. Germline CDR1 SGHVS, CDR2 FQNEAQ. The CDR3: CASSPWDRGQETQYF. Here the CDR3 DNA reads TGTGCCAGCAGCCCATGGGACAGGGGTCAAGAGACCCAGTACTTC.

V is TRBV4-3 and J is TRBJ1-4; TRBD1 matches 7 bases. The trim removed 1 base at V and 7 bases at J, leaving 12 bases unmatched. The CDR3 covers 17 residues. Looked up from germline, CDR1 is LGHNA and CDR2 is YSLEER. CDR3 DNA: TGCGCCAGCAGCCAAGTTAACCCCGGGACAGAGGCTGAAAAACTGTTTTTT. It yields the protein CASSQVNPGTEAEKLFF.

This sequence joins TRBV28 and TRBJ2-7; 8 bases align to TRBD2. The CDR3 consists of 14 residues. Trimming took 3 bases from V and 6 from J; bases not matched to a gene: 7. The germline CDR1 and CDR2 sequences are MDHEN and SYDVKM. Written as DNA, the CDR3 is TGTGCCAGCAGTTTTTCGCGGGAGGCGGGCGAGCAGTACTTC. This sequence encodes CASSFSREAGEQYF.

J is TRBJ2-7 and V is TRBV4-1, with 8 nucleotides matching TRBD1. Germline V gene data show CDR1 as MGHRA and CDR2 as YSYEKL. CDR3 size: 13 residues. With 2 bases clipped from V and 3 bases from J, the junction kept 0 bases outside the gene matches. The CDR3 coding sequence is TGCGCCAGCAGCCAAACAGGGGGCTACGAGCAGTACTTC. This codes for CASSQTGGYEQYF.

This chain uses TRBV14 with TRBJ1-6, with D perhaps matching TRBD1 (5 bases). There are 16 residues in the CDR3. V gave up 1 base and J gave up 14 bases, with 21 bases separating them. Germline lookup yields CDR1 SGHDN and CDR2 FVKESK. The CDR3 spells CASSQGFGTRVETLHF. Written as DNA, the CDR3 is TGTGCCAGCAGCCAAGGATTCGGGACGAGGGTCGAGACCCTCCACTTT.

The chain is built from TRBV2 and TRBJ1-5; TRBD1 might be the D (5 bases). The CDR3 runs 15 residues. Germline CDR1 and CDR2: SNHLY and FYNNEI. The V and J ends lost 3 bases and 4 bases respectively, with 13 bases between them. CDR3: CASSESRVGNQPQHF. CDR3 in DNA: TGTGCCAGCAGTGAGTCCAGGGTCGGGAATCAGCCCCAGCATTTT.

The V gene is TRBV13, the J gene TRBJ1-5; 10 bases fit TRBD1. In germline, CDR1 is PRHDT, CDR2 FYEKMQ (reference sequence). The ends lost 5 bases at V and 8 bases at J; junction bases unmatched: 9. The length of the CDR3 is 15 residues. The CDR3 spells CASSVGQGRWEPQHF. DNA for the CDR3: TGTGCCAGCAGCGTGGGACAGGGGAGGTGGGAGCCCCAGCATTTT.